This record covers a single TCR beta chain. This entry comes from a study of blood T cell repertoires in COVID-19. Germline V gene data show CDR1 as SGHRS and CDR2 as YFSETQ. This CDR3 has 14 residues. The trim removed 8 bases at V and 6 bases at J, leaving 10 bases unmatched. Methods used by the authors: Reference gene primers were amplified, and this amplification served to estimate nucleated cell counts. Produced via immunoSEQ multiplex PCR; TCRdb's table is partial and in-frame only. That table is the source of V, J and clone size, and D and trimming were worked out from the DNA. Among hundreds of thousands of clones listed, approximately 90% were seen once.

The chain uses TRBV5-1 and TRBJ2-3; 9 positions agree with TRBD1. The receptor comes from a man aged 18 to 30 with COVID-19, enrolled during active disease. Sequenced sample: peripheral blood. CDR3 DNA: TGCGCCAGTCGGACAGGGGCCTTTTCGGATACGCAGTATTTT. It yields the protein CASRTGAFSDTQYF.